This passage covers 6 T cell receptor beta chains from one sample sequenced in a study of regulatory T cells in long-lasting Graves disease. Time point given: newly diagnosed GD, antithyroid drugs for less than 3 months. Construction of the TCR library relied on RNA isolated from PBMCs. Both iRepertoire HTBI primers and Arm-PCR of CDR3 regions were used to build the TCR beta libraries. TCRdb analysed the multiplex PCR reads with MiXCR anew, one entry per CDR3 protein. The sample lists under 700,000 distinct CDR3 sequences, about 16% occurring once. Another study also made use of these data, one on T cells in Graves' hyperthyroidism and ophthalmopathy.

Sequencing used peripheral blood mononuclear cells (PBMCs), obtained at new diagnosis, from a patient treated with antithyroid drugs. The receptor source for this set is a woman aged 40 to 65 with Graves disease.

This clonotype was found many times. The CDR3 spells CASEGADTQYF. The CDR3 DNA reads TGTGCCAGCGAAGGGGCAGATACGCAGTATTTT. The chain uses TRBV3-1 and TRBJ2-3; a weak D match, TRBD1 (5 bases). CDR3 length: 11 residues. V was cut by 8 bases and J by 4 bases, with 7 bases left in between. Germline V gene sequence: CDR1 LGHDT, CDR2 YNNKEL (reference sequence).

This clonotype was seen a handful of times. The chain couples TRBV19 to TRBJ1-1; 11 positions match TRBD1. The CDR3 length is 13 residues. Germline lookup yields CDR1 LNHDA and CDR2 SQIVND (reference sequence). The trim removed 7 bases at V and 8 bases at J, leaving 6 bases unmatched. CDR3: CASKKGQGVEAFF. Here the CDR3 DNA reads TGTGCCAGTAAAAAGGGACAGGGGGTCGAAGCTTTCTTT.

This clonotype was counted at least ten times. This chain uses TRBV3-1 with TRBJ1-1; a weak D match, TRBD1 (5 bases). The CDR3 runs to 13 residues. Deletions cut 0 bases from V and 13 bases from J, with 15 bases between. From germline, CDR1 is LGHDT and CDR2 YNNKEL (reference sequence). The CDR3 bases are TGTGCCAGCAGCCAAGATCCCAGGGTCCAAGGTTTCTTT. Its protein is CASSQDPRVQGFF.

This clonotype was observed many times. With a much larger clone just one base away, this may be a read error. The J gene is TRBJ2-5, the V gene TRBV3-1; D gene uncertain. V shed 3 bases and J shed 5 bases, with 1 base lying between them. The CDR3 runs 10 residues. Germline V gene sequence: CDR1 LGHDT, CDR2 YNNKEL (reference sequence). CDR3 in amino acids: CASSHETQYF. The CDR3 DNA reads TGTGCCAGCAGCCATGAGACCCAGTACTTC.

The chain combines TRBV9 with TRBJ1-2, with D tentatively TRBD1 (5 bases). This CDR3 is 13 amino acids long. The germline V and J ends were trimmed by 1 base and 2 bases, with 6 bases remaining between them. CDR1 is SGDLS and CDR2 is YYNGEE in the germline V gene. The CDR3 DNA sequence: TGTGCCAGCAGCGTAAAGGGGAACTATGGCTACACCTTC. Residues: CASSVKGNYGYTF.

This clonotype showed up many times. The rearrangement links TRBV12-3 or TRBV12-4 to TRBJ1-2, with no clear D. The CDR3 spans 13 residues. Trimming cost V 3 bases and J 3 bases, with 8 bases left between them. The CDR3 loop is CASSLEVHYGYTF. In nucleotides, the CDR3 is TGTGCCAGCAGTTTGGAGGTACACTATGGCTACACCTTC.